These T cell receptor beta chains were read from a single sample in a study of persistence of HIV-infected CD4 T cells. These receptors' targets are unknown. Profiling relied on immunoSEQ multiplex PCR, and the TCRdb table lists in-frame clones only, not all of them. The sample has over 30,000 clones, about 81% seen once; the top ten hold approximately 1%. The sequencing used cultured CD4+ T cells from PBMCs, collected from a patient who received antiretroviral therapy. Receptors originate from an adult with HIV. The donor label of this sample is uncertain. CDR3s include the opening cysteine and the closing phenylalanine or tryptophan. The order of the fields is D gene, J gene, V gene, clone size, CDR3 protein, CDR3 DNA. The D gene is left open where the match is weak. Size is omitted from some rows. Given values are once, few, many or a class for expanded clones.

d_gene: .
j_gene: TRBJ1-4
v_gene: TRBV4-1
abundance: .
CDR3aa: CASSFPGANEKLFF
CDR3nt: TGCGCCAGCAGCTTTCCGGGGGCGAATGAAAAACTGTTTTTT

d_gene: .
j_gene: TRBJ2-7
v_gene: TRBV5-1
abundance: .
CDR3aa: CASSLAWNYEQYF
CDR3nt: TGCGCCAGCAGCTTGGCATGGAACTACGAGCAGTACTTC

d_gene: .
j_gene: TRBJ2-1
v_gene: TRBV11-3
abundance: .
CDR3aa: CASSGDRTLPYNEQFF
CDR3nt: TGTGCCAGCAGCGGAGATCGGACTCTGCCCTACAATGAGCAGTTCTTC

d_gene: TRBD2
j_gene: TRBJ2-5
v_gene: TRBV3-1/TRBV3-2
abundance: once
CDR3aa: CASSLTRTSKGTQYF
CDR3nt: TGTGCCAGCAGCCTAACCCGGACTAGTAAGGGGACCCAGTACTTC

d_gene: .
j_gene: TRBJ2-1
v_gene: TRBV11-3
abundance: .
CDR3aa: CASSLDTSSEQFF
CDR3nt: TGTGCCAGCAGCTTAGATACTAGCAGTGAGCAGTTCTTC

d_gene: TRBD1
j_gene: TRBJ1-2
v_gene: TRBV2
abundance: .
CDR3aa: CASRRGQGAYGYTF
CDR3nt: TGTGCCAGCAGACGGGGGCAGGGGGCTTATGGCTACACCTTC

d_gene: .
j_gene: TRBJ1-1
v_gene: TRBV19
abundance: .
CDR3aa: CASSAWVGAGSGEAFF
CDR3nt: TGTGCCAGTAGTGCATGGGTGGGCGCAGGATCCGGTGAAGCTTTCTTT

d_gene: TRBD1
j_gene: TRBJ1-1
v_gene: TRBV30
abundance: .
CDR3aa: CAWSRDRNTEAFF
CDR3nt: TGTGCCTGGAGCCGGGACAGGAACACTGAAGCTTTCTTT

d_gene: .
j_gene: TRBJ1-2
v_gene: TRBV27
abundance: .
CDR3aa: CASSSSDGEVYGYTF
CDR3nt: TGTGCCAGCAGTTCCTCGGACGGAGAGGTCTATGGCTACACCTTC

d_gene: TRBD1
j_gene: TRBJ1-2
v_gene: TRBV10-2
abundance: .
CDR3aa: CASSESWTGGANGYTF
CDR3nt: TGCGCCAGCAGTGAGTCCTGGACAGGGGGCGCGAATGGCTACACCTTC

d_gene: .
j_gene: TRBJ2-1
v_gene: TRBV7-9
abundance: few
CDR3aa: CASSLQGVFNEQFF
CDR3nt: TGTGCCAGCAGCCTCCAAGGGGTTTTCAATGAGCAGTTCTTC

d_gene: TRBD1
j_gene: TRBJ1-1
v_gene: TRBV19
abundance: .
CDR3aa: CASSIGGGRYTEAFF
CDR3nt: TGTGCCAGTAGTATTGGAGGGGGCAGGTACACTGAAGCTTTCTTT

d_gene: .
j_gene: TRBJ1-1
v_gene: TRBV5-1
abundance: few
CDR3aa: CGLGANTEAFF
CDR3nt: TGCGGGCTGGGAGCGAACACTGAAGCTTTCTTT

d_gene: .
j_gene: TRBJ1-2
v_gene: TRBV6-5
abundance: .
CDR3aa: CASKGGSRGAYGYTF
CDR3nt: TGTGCCAGCAAGGGTGGGTCCAGGGGTGCCTACGGCTACACCTTC

d_gene: .
j_gene: TRBJ1-4
v_gene: TRBV4-1
abundance: once
CDR3aa: CASSHGNTATNEKLFF
CDR3nt: TGCGCCAGCAGCCATGGAAACACTGCAACTAATGAAAAACTGTTTTTT

d_gene: TRBD1
j_gene: TRBJ1-5
v_gene: TRBV29-1
abundance: .
CDR3aa: CSVGTGNQPQHF
CDR3nt: TGCAGCGTGGGGACAGGCAATCAGCCCCAGCATTTT

d_gene: .
j_gene: TRBJ1-2
v_gene: TRBV24-1
abundance: .
CDR3aa: CATSDPKQGGYGYTF
CDR3nt: TGTGCCACCAGTGACCCCAAACAGGGCGGGTATGGCTACACCTTC

d_gene: .
j_gene: TRBJ1-1
v_gene: TRBV6-1
abundance: once
CDR3aa: CASSEAAGKTEAFF
CDR3nt: TGTGCCAGCAGTGAAGCGGCGGGAAAGACTGAAGCTTTCTTT

d_gene: .
j_gene: TRBJ2-2
v_gene: TRBV3-1/TRBV3-2
abundance: .
CDR3aa: CASSPGAENTGELFF
CDR3nt: TGTGCCAGCAGCCCGGGGGCCGAGAACACCGGGGAGCTGTTTTTT

d_gene: TRBD2
j_gene: TRBJ2-1
v_gene: TRBV27
abundance: .
CDR3aa: CASKLQTSNDEQFF
CDR3nt: TGTGCCAGCAAACTCCAGACTAGCAACGATGAGCAGTTCTTC

d_gene: .
j_gene: TRBJ1-3
v_gene: TRBV6-5
abundance: .
CDR3aa: CASSYLQGGGNTIYF
CDR3nt: TGTGCCAGCAGTTACCTACAGGGTGGTGGAAACACCATATATTTT

d_gene: .
j_gene: TRBJ1-2
v_gene: TRBV24-1
abundance: .
CDR3aa: CAISEGYGYTF
CDR3nt: TGTGCCATCTCGGAGGGGTATGGCTACACCTTC